Sequencing of this T cell receptor beta chain was carried out in a study of blood T cell repertoires in COVID-19. Trimming left V 6 bases short and J 6 bases short, with 9 bases between. The CDR3 extends over 12 amino acids. Looked up from germline, CDR1 is MDHEN and CDR2 is SYDVKM. This clone was seen a handful of times. The protocol was immunoSEQ multiplex PCR, while the TCRdb copy is restricted to in-frame clones and leaves out a portion. The data hold roughly 390,000 clones, with approximately 87% observed a single time. One Seattle source followed patients from active infection through their disease course.

The chain employs TRBV28 and TRBJ1-3; D is unclear. This clonotype was obtained from a woman aged 30 to 39 with COVID-19, enrolled during active disease. Sequenced: peripheral blood. CDR3 sequence reads: CASSRRENTIYF. The CDR3 DNA is TGTGCCAGCAGCCGGAGGGAAAACACCATATATTTT.